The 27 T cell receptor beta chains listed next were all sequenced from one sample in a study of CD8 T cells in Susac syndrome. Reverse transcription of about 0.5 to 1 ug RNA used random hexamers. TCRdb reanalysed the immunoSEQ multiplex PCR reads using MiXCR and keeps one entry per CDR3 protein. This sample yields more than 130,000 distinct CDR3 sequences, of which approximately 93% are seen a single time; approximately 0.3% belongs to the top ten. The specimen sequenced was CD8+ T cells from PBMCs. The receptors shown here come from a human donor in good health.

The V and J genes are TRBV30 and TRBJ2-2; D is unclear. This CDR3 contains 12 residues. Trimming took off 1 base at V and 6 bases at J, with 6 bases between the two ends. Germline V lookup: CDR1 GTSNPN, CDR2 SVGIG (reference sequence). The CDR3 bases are TGTGCCTGGAGTGAGAGCTCCGGGGAGCTGTTTTTT. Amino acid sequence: CAWSESSGELFF.

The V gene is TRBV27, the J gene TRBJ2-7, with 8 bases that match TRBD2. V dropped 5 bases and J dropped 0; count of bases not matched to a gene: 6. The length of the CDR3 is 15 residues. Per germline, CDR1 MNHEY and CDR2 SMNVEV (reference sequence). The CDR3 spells CASSPGLESSYEQYF. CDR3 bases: TGTGCCAGCAGTCCGGGACTAGAGAGCTCCTACGAGCAGTACTTC.

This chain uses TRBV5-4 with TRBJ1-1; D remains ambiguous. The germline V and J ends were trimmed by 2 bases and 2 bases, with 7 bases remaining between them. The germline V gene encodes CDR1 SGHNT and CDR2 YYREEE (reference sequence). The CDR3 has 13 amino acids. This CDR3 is CASSFEVNTEAFF. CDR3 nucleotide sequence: TGTGCCAGCAGCTTTGAGGTAAACACTGAAGCTTTCTTT.

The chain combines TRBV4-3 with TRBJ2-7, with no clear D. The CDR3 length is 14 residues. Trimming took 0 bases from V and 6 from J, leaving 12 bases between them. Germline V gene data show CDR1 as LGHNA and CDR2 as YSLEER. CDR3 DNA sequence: TGCGCCAGCAGCCAAGATCACCTAGGGCGCGAGCAGTACTTC. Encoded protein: CASSQDHLGREQYF.

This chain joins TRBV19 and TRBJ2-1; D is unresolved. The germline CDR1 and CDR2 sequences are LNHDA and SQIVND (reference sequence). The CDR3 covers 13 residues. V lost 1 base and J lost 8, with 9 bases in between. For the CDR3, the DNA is TGTGCCAGTAGTATAGGACTGGGCGATGAGCAGTTCTTC. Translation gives CASSIGLGDEQFF.

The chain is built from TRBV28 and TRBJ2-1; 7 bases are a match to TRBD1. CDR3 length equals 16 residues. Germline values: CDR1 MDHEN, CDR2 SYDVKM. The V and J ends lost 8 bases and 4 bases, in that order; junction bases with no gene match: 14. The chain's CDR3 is CASGRPAMGQYNEQFF. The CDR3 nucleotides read TGTGCCAGCGGTCGGCCGGCTATGGGACAGTACAATGAGCAGTTCTTC.

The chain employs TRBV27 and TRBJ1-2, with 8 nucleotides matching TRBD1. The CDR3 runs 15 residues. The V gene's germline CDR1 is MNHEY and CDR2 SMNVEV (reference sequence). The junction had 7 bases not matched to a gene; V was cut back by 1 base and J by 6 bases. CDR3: CASSLYQGARDGYTF. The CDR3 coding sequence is TGTGCCAGCAGTTTATATCAGGGGGCGCGGGATGGCTACACCTTC.

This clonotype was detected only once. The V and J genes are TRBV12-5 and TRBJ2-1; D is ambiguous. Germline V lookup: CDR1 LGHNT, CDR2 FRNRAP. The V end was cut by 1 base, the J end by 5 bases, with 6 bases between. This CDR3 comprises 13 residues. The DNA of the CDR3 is TGTGCTAGTGGTTTGGCTACCAACAATGAGCAGTTCTTC. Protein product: CASGLATNNEQFF.

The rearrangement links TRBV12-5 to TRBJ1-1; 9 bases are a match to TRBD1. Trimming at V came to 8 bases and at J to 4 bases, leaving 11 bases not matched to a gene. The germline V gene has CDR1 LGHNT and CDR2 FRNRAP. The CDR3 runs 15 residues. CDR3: CASRITTGGRTEAFF. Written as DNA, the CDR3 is TGTGCTAGTAGAATCACCACAGGGGGCCGCACTGAAGCTTTCTTT.

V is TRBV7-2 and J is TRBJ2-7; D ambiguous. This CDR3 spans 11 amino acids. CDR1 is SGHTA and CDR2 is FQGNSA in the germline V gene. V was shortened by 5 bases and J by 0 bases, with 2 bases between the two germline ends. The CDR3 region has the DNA TGTGCCAGCAGCGTCTCCTACGAGCAGTACTTC. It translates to CASSVSYEQYF.

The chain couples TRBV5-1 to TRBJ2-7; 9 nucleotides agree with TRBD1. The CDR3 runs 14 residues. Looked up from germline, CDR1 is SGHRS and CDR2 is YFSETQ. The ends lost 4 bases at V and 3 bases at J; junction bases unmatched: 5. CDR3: CASSMTGGHYEQYF. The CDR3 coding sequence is TGCGCCAGCAGCATGACAGGGGGGCACTACGAGCAGTACTTC.

CDR3 DNA: TGTGCCAGCAGCCAAGACCACCTCCCGGGCTATGGCTACACCTTC. Encoded protein: CASSQDHLPGYGYTF. The V call is TRBV14, the J call TRBJ1-2; D is ambiguous. Germline CDR1 is SGHDN and CDR2 is FVKESK. This CDR3 has 15 amino acids. V gave up 0 bases and J gave up 4 bases, with 12 bases separating them.

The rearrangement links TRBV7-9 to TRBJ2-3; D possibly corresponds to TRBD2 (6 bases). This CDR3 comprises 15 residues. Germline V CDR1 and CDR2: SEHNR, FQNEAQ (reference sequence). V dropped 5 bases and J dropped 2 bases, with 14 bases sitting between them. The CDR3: CASSGISGVTDTQYF. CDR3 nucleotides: TGTGCCAGCAGCGGGATTAGCGGAGTCACAGATACGCAGTATTTT.

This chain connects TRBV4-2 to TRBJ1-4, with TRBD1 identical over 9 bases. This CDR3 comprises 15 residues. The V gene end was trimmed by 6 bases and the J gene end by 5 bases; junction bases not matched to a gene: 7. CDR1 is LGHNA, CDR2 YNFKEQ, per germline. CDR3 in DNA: TGTGCCAGCAGTTACAGACAGGGGGGAAATGAAAAACTGTTTTTT. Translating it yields CASSYRQGGNEKLFF.

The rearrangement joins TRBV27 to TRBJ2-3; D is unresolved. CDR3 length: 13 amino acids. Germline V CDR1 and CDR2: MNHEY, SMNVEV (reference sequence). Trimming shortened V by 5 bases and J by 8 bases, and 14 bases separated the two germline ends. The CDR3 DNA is TGTGCCAGCAGTCCTATGGGCCCTGGTACGCAGTATTTT. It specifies CASSPMGPGTQYF.

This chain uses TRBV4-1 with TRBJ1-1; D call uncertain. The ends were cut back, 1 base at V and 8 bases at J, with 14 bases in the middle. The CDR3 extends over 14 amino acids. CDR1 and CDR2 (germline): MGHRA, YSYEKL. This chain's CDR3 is CASSQVILHAEAFF. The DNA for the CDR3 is TGCGCCAGCAGCCAAGTAATTTTACACGCGGAAGCTTTCTTT.

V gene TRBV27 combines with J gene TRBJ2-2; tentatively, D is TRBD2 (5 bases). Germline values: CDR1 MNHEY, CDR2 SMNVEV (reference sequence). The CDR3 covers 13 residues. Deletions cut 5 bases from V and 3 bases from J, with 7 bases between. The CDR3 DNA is TGTGCCAGCAGTCGGGAAGACACCGGGGAGCTGTTTTTT. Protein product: CASSREDTGELFF.

The CDR3 region is CASSIGQGMNEQFF. CDR3 in DNA: TGTGCCAGTAGTATCGGACAGGGAATGAATGAGCAGTTCTTC. This chain links TRBV19 with TRBJ2-1, with 8 bases that match TRBD1. The CDR3 extends over 14 amino acids. The V gene's germline CDR1 is LNHDA and CDR2 SQIVND (reference sequence). V was pared by 3 bases and J by 7 bases, with 5 bases of the junction left unmatched.

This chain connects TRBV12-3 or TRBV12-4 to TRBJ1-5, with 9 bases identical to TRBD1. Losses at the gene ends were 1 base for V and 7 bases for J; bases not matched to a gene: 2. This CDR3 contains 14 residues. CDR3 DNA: TGTGCCAGCAGTTTAGACAGGGGGCAACAGCCCCAGCATTTT. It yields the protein CASSLDRGQQPQHF.

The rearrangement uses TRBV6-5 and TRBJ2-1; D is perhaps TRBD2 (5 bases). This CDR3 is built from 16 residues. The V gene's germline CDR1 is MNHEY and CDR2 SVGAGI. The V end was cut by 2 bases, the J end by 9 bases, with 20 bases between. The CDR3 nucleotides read TGTGCCAGCAGTTACCTCTCCGGGATGGGCTCGAGTGAGCAGTTCTTC. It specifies CASSYLSGMGSSEQFF.

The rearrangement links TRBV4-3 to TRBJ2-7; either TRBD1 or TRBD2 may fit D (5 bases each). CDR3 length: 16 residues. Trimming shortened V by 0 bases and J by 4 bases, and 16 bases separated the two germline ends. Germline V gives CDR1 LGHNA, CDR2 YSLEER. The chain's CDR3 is CASSQDEGTLEYEQYF. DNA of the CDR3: TGCGCCAGCAGCCAAGATGAAGGGACCCTGGAGTACGAGCAGTACTTC.

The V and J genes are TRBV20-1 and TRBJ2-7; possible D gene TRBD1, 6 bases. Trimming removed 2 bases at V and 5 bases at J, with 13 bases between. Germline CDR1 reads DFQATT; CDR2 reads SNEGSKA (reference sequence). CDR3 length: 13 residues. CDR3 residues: CSARPPDRDEQYF. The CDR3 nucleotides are TGCAGTGCTAGACCTCCGGACAGAGACGAGCAGTACTTC.

CDR3 region: CASSQDGASGRPYEQYF. Written as DNA, the CDR3 is TGCGCCAGCAGCCAAGATGGAGCTAGCGGGAGGCCCTACGAGCAGTACTTC. The chain carries TRBV4-3 and TRBJ2-7; 11 bases align to TRBD2. V dropped 0 bases and J dropped 2; count of bases not matched to a gene: 6. Germline CDR1 reads LGHNA; CDR2 reads YSLEER. CDR3 length: 17 amino acids.

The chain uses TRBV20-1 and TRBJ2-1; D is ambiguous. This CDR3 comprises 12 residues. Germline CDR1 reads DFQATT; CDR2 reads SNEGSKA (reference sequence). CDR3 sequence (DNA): TGCAGCTTCGAGAGAGCCTACAATGAGCAGTTCTTC. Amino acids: CSFERAYNEQFF.

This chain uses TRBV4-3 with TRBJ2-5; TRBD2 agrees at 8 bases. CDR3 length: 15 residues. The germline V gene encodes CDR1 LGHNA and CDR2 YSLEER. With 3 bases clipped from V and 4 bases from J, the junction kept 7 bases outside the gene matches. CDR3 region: CASSHYSAGGETQYF. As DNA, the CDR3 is TGCGCCAGCAGCCATTATTCGGCGGGAGGAGAGACCCAGTACTTC.

CDR3 region: CASSPLTGGLFNEQFF. The DNA of the CDR3 is TGCGCCAGCAGCCCCCTGACAGGGGGTTTATTCAATGAGCAGTTCTTC. The chain carries TRBV4-3 and TRBJ2-1; the match to TRBD1 covers 9 bases. CDR3 size: 16 residues. The junction had 10 bases not matched to a gene; V was cut back by 4 bases and J by 6 bases. Germline loops: CDR1 LGHNA, CDR2 YSLEER.

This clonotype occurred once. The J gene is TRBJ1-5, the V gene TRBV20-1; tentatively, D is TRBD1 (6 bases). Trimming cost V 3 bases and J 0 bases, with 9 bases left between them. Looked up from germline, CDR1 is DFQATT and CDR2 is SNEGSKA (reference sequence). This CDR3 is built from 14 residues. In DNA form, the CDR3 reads TGCAGTGCTAGGGACAGCAATAGCAATCAGCCCCAGCATTTT. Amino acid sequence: CSARDSNSNQPQHF.